The 6 T cell receptor beta chains in this list originate from one sample, sequenced in a study of breast tumors, draining lymph nodes, adjacent tissues. Samples came from axillary lymph nodes draining the breast cancer. MiXCR, run by TCRdb on the multiplex PCR reads, gives a single entry per CDR3 protein. The data contain around 170,000 distinct CDR3 sequences, roughly a third of them seen just once; the ten biggest clones take up around 4%. The sample was axillary lymph node tissue. These receptors originate from a female donor with breast cancer. Some clones in this sample may be carry-over from other donors' samples.

This clonotype was counted many times. The chain couples TRBV6-4 to TRBJ1-5, with TRBD1 matching over 12 bases. The trim removed 2 bases at V and 8 bases at J, leaving 19 bases unmatched. In germline, CDR1 is MRHNA, CDR2 SNTAGT. The CDR3 covers 20 residues. DNA for the CDR3: TGTGCCAGCAGTGACAACCGGGACAGGGGGCTGGAGGGCTTAAGGAAGCCCCAGCATTTT. Protein sequence: CASSDNRDRGLEGLRKPQHF.

This chain joins TRBV3-1 and TRBJ2-2, with 11 bases matching TRBD2. CDR1 is LGHDT and CDR2 is YNNKEL in the germline V gene (reference sequence). The CDR3 sequence is 16 residues long. Trimming at V came to 4 bases and at J to 4 bases, leaving 5 bases not matched to a gene. Written as DNA, the CDR3 is TGTGCCAGCAGCCCCTTTAGCGGGGGGGGCACCGGGGAGCTGTTTTTT. Its translation: CASSPFSGGGTGELFF.

Note on this clonotype: Possible read error: a much larger clone is one base away. The rearrangement joins TRBV19 to TRBJ1-3; D gene uncertain. This CDR3 is 13 amino acids long. Germline values: CDR1 LNHDA, CDR2 SQIVND (reference sequence). This CDR3 is CASRLRSGDTIYF. DNA for the CDR3: TGTGCCAGTAGGTTGCGGTCTGGAGACACCATATATTTT.

This clonotype was recorded many times. This chain links TRBV2 with TRBJ2-7; D is unresolved. Looked up from germline, CDR1 is SNHLY and CDR2 is FYNNEI. The CDR3 totals 15 residues. V was shortened by 1 base and J by 5 bases, with 15 bases between the two germline ends. CDR3 sequence (DNA): TGTGCCAGCAGTGAAGGTGTTTTGGGTAGCCACGAGCAGTACTTC. Translation: CASSEGVLGSHEQYF.

Notes on this clonotype: The junction shows a germline mismatch at one end, possibly a read error. V gene TRBV7-9 combines with J gene TRBJ1-3; D ambiguous. This CDR3 region has 18 residues. Germline V gene data show CDR1 as SEHNR and CDR2 as FQNEAQ (reference sequence). CDR3 in DNA: TGTGCCAGCAGCCCCCAACATCCGGCGGTGACTGCTGGAAACACCATATGTTTC. Its translation: CASSPQHPAVTAGNTICF.

This clonotype was found many times. This chain connects TRBV20-1 to TRBJ2-5; TRBD2 agrees at 7 bases. Germline CDR1 is DFQATT and CDR2 is SNEGSKA (reference sequence). J was trimmed by 1 base and V by 6 bases; bases with no gene match: 8. The CDR3 has 14 amino acids. CDR3 in DNA: TGCAGTGCGCCCTGGTCGGGAGGCCAAGAGACCCAGTACTTC. Translating gives CSAPWSGGQETQYF.